The TCR beta chain under discussion was sequenced for a study of blood T cell repertoires in COVID-19. The protocol was immunoSEQ multiplex PCR, while the TCRdb copy is restricted to in-frame clones and leaves out a portion. This sample has approximately 68,000 clones, with 85% to 90% found just once. The CDR3 contains 15 residues. With 5 bases clipped from V and 5 bases from J, the junction kept 6 bases outside the gene matches. Germline CDR1 and CDR2: LNHDA and SQIVND (reference sequence). Source material: peripheral blood. The sequence was obtained from a man between 65 and 85 years old with active or convalescent COVID-19. V and J are TRBV19 and TRBJ1-6; 7 bases are shared with TRBD1. As DNA, the CDR3 is TGTGCCAGTAGTCCGGGGACAGCCAATAATTCACCCCTCCACTTT. It specifies CASSPGTANNSPLHF. Full variable domain (rest looked up from reference TRBV19 and TRBJ1-6): DGGITQSPKYLFRKEGQNVTLSCEQNLNHDAMYWYRQDPGQGLRLIYYSQIVNDFQKGDIAEGYSVSREKKESFPLTVTSAQKNPTAFYLCASSPGTANNSPLHFGNGTRLTVT.